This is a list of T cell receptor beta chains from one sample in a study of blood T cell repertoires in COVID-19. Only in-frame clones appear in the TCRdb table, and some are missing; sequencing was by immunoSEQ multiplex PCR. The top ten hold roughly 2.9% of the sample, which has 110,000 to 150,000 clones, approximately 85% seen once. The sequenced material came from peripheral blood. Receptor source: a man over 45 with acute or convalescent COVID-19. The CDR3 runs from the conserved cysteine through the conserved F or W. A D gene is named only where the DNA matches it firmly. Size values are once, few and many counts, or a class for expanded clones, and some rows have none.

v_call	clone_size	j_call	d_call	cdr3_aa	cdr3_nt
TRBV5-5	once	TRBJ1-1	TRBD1	CASSFRGSPEAFF	TGTGCCAGCAGCTTCAGGGGGAGCCCTGAAGCTTTCTTT
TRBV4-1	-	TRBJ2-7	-	CASSQDDGSYEQYF	TGCGCCAGCAGCCAAGATGACGGGAGTTACGAGCAGTACTTC
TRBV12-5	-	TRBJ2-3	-	CASGLTDTQYF	TGTGCTAGTGGTCTCACAGATACGCAGTATTTT
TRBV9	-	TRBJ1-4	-	CASSPYPTANEKLFF	TGTGCCAGCAGCCCCTACCCCACAGCTAATGAAAAACTGTTTTTT
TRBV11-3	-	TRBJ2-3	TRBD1	CASSVRGPVTDTQYF	TGTGCCAGCAGCGTTAGGGGGCCTGTCACAGATACGCAGTATTTT
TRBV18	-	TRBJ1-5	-	CASSPQAGVDDQPQHF	TGTGCCAGCTCACCACAGGCCGGGGTAGATGATCAGCCCCAGCATTTT
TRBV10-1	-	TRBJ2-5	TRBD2	CASRVSGGRLETQYF	TGCGCCAGCAGGGTTAGCGGGGGGAGGTTGGAGACCCAGTACTTC
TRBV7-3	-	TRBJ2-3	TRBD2	CASSSSSGSTDTQYF	TGTGCCAGCAGCTCGTCTAGCGGTAGCACAGATACGCAGTATTTT
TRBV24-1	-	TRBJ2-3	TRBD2	CATSLGLAGTDTQYF	TGTGCCACCAGTCTTGGACTAGCGGGCACAGATACGCAGTATTTT
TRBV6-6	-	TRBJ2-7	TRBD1	CASSYRTGGGLYEQYF	TGTGCCAGCAGTTACCGGACAGGGGGCGGGCTTTACGAGCAGTACTTC
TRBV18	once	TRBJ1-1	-	CASSLAELNTEAFF	TGTGCCAGCTCACTAGCAGAGCTGAACACTGAAGCTTTCTTT
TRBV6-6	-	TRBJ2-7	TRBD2	CASSRLAGGPAHEQYF	TGTGCCAGCAGTCGACTAGCGGGGGGGCCCGCCCACGAGCAGTACTTC
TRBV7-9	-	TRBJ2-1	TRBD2	CASSLVTSGRMEQFF	TGTGCCAGCAGCTTAGTGACTAGCGGGAGGATGGAGCAGTTCTTC
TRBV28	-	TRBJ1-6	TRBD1	CASSAVGDRVVSPLHF	TGTGCCAGCAGTGCCGTCGGGGACAGGGTTGTCTCACCCCTCCACTTT
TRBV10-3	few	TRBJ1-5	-	CATRRSDGNQPQHF	TGTGCCACGCGGCGAAGCGATGGCAATCAGCCCCAGCATTTT
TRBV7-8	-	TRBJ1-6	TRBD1	CASSLVGGGSPLHF	TGTGCCAGCAGCTTAGTAGGGGGCGGTTCACCCCTCCACTTT
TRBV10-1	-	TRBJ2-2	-	CASSESGSGAGELFF	TGCGCCAGCAGTGAGTCCGGGAGTGGGGCCGGGGAGCTGTTTTTT
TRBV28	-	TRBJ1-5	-	CASSLSVASGPQHF	TGTGCCAGCAGTTTGTCTGTGGCCTCGGGGCCCCAGCATTTT
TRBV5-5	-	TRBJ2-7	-	CASSREIKSYEQYF	TGTGCCAGCAGTCGAGAAATAAAGTCCTACGAGCAGTACTTC
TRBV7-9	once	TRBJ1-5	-	CASRPDSLNQPQHF	TGTGCCAGCAGACCCGACAGCCTTAATCAGCCCCAGCATTTT
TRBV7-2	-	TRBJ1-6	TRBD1	CASSSGQINSPLHF	TGTGCCAGCAGCTCGGGACAGATCAATTCACCCCTCCACTTT
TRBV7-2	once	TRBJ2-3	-	CASTLHGGGPDTQYF	TGTGCCAGCACCTTGCATGGGGGGGGGCCAGATACGCAGTATTTT
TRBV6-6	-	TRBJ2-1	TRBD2	CASSYSTSGTNEQFF	TGTGCCAGCAGTTACTCGACTAGCGGGACCAATGAGCAGTTCTTC
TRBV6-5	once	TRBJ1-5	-	CASSFTDQPQHF	TGTGCCAGCAGTTTCACAGATCAGCCCCAGCATTTT
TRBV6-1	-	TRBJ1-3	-	CASSERPTGSGNTIYF	TGTGCCAGCAGTGAGAGACCGACTGGCTCTGGAAACACCATATATTTT
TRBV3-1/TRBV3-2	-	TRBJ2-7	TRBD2	CASSLYASGREYEQYF	TGTGCCAGCAGCCTTTATGCTAGCGGGAGGGAGTACGAGCAGTACTTC
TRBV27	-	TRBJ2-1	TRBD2	CASSGLRAGGNNEQFF	TGTGCCAGCAGTGGGCTGCGAGCGGGAGGGAACAATGAGCAGTTCTTC
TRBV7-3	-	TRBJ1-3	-	CASSTTSGNTIYF	TGTGCCAGCAGCACAACCTCTGGAAACACCATATATTTT
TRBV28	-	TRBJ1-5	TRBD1	CASSSGQGRNQPQHF	TGTGCCAGCAGCTCCGGACAGGGTCGAAATCAGCCCCAGCATTTT
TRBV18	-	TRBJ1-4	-	CASSLGHDNEKLFF	TGTGCCAGCTCTCTCGGACACGATAATGAAAAACTGTTTTTT
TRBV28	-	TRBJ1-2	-	CASWDRRGYGYTF	TGTGCCAGTTGGGACCGGAGGGGCTATGGCTACACCTTC
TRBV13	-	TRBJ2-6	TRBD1	CASSYRTGLSSGANVLTF	TGTGCCAGCAGCTACAGGACAGGACTCAGCTCTGGGGCCAACGTCCTGACTTTC
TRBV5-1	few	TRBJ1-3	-	CASSEGRAGNTIYF	TGCGCCAGCAGCGAGGGGAGGGCTGGAAACACCATATATTTT
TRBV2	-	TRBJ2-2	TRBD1	CASSGYGTENTGELFF	TGTGCCAGCAGTGGGTACGGGACAGAAAACACCGGGGAGCTGTTTTTT
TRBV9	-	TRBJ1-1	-	CASSVTGYVNTEAFF	TGTGCCAGCAGCGTAACAGGGTACGTGAACACTGAAGCTTTCTTT
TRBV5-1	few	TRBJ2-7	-	CASSSSSYEQYF	TGCGCCAGCAGCTCCAGCTCCTACGAGCAGTACTTC
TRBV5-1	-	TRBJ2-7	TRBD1	CASSLGQGSYEQYF	TGCGCCAGCAGCTTGGGACAGGGCTCCTACGAGCAGTACTTC
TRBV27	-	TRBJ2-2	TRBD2	CASSFFGGGTGELFF	TGTGCCAGCAGTTTTTTCGGGGGAGGGACCGGGGAGCTGTTTTTT
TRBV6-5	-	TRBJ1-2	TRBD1	CASSYFNRGHKQGYTF	TGTGCCAGCAGTTACTTCAACAGGGGCCATAAGCAAGGCTACACCTTC
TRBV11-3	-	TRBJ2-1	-	CASSLEGHQQFF	TGTGCCAGCAGCTTAGAGGGACACCAGCAGTTCTTC
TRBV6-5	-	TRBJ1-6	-	CASRAGQPPLHF	TGTGCCAGCAGGGCAGGGCAGCCACCCCTCCACTTT
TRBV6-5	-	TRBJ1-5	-	CASSYSGVSNQPQHF	TGTGCCAGCAGTTACTCGGGAGTAAGCAATCAGCCCCAGCATTTT
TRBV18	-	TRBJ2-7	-	CASSQTRRQGLDEQYF	TGTGCCAGCTCACAAACACGGCGGCAGGGTCTCGACGAGCAGTACTTC
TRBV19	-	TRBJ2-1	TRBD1	CATQRAGGSYNEQFF	TGTGCCACACAGAGGGCAGGGGGCTCCTACAATGAGCAGTTCTTC
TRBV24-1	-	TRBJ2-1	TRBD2	CATAAGGTFSNEQFF	TGTGCCACCGCCGCGGGGGGTACTTTCAGCAATGAGCAGTTCTTC
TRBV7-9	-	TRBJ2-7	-	CASSFGGGAKYEQYF	TGTGCCAGCAGCTTTGGTGGGGGGGCGAAGTACGAGCAGTACTTC
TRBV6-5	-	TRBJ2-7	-	CASRVEIPYEQYF	TGTGCCAGCAGGGTCGAGATACCTTACGAGCAGTACTTC
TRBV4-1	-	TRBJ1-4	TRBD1	CASSPYTGTANEKLFF	TGCGCCAGCAGCCCGTATACCGGGACAGCTAATGAAAAACTGTTTTTT
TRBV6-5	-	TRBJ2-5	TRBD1	CASSMTGGSEAQYF	TGTGCCAGCAGTATGACAGGGGGCTCAGAGGCCCAGTACTTC
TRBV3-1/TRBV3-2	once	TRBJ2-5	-	CASSPTVQETQYF	TGTGCCAGCAGCCCGACAGTCCAAGAGACCCAGTACTTC
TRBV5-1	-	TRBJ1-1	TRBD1	CASSLGDRGDTEAFF	TGCGCCAGCAGCTTGGGGGACAGGGGAGACACTGAAGCTTTCTTT
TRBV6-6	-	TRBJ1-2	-	CASSSRTATNYGYTF	TGTGCCAGCAGTTCCCGGACAGCAACTAACTATGGCTACACCTTC
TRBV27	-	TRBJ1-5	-	CASSFVPLRQPQHF	TGTGCCAGCAGTTTCGTCCCCCTACGACAGCCCCAGCATTTT
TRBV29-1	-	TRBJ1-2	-	CSVGLTGLSSGYTF	TGCAGCGTTGGGCTTACAGGGTTAAGCTCTGGCTACACCTTC